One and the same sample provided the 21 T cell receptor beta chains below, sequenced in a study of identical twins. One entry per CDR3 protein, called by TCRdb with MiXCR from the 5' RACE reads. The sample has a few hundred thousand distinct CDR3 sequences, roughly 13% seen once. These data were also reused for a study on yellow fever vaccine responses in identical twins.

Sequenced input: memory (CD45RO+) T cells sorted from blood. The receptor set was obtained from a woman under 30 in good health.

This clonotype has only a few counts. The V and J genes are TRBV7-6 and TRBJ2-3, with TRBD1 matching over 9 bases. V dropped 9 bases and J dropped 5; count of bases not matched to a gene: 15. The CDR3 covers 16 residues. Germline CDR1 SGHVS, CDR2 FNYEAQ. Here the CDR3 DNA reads TGTGCCAGTGGGGCCTTAATACAGGGGGCAAAAGATACGCAGTATTTT. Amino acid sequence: CASGALIQGAKDTQYF.

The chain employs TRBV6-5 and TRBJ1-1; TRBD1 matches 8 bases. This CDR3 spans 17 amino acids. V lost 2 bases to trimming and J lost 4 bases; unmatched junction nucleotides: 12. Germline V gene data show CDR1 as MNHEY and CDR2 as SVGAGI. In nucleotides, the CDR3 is TGTGCCAGCAGTTACGGGCGACAGGGGAGTCGCGGCACTGAAGCTTTCTTT. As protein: CASSYGRQGSRGTEAFF.

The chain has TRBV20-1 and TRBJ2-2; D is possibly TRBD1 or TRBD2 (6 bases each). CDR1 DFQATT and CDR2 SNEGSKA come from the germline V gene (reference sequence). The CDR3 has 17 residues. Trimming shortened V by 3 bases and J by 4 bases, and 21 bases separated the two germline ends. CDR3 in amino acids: CSASQGRGPAGTGELFF. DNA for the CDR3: TGCAGTGCTAGTCAGGGGCGGGGACCCGCGGGCACCGGGGAGCTGTTTTTT.

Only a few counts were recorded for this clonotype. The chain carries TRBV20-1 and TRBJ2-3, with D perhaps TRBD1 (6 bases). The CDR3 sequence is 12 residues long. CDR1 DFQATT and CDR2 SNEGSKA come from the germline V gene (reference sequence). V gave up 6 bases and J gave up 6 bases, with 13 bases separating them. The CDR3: CSAVQGSDTQYF. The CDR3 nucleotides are TGCAGTGCCGTACAGGGCTCCGATACGCAGTATTTT.

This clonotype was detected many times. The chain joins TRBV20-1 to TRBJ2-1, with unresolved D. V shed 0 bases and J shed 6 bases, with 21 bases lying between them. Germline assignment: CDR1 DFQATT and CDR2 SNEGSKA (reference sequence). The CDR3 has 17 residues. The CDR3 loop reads CSARDDGRGLRSNEQFF. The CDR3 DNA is TGCAGTGCTAGAGATGACGGACGTGGGCTACGTTCCAATGAGCAGTTCTTC.

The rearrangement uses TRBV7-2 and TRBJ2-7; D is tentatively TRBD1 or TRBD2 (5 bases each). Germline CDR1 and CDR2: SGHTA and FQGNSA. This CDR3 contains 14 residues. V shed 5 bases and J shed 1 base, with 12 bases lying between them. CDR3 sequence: CASSQGTSSYEQYF. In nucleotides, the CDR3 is TGTGCCAGCAGCCAAGGGACGTCATCCTACGAGCAGTACTTC.

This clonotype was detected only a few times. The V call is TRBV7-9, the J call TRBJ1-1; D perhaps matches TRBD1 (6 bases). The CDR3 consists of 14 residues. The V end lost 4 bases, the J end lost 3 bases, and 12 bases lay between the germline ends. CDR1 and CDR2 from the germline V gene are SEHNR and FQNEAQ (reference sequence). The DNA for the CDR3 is TGTGCCAGCAGCTCCAAGGACAGACACACTGAAGCTTTCTTT. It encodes CASSSKDRHTEAFF.

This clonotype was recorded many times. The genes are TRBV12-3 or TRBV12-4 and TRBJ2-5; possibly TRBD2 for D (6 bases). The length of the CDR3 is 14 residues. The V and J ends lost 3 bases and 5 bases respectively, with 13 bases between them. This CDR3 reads CASSLYGGPETQYF. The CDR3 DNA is TGTGCCAGCAGTTTGTACGGGGGACCCGAGACCCAGTACTTC.

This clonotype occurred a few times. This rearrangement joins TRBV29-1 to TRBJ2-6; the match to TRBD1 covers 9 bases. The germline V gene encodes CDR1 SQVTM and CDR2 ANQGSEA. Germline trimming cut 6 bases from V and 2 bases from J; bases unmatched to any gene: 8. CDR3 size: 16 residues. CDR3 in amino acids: CSVGSTGGAGANVLTF. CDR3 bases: TGCAGCGTCGGATCTACAGGGGGCGCTGGGGCCAACGTCCTGACTTTC.

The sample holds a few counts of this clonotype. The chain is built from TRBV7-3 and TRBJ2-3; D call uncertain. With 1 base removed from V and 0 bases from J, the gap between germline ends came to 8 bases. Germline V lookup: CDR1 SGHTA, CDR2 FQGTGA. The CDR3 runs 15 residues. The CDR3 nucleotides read TGTGCCAGCAGCTTAATACCTGGAAGCACAGATACGCAGTATTTT. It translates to CASSLIPGSTDTQYF.

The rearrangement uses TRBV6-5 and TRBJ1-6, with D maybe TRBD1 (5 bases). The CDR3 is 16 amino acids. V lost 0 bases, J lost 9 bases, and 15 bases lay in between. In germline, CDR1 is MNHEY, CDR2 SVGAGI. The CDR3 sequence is CASSYSLTVESSPLHF. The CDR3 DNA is TGTGCCAGCAGTTACTCGTTGACAGTTGAAAGTTCACCCCTCCACTTT.

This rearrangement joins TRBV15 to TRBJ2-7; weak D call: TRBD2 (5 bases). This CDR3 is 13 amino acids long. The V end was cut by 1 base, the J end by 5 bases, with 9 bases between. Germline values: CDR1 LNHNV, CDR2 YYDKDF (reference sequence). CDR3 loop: CATSRGGWNEQYF. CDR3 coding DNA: TGTGCCACCAGCAGAGGAGGGTGGAACGAGCAGTACTTC.

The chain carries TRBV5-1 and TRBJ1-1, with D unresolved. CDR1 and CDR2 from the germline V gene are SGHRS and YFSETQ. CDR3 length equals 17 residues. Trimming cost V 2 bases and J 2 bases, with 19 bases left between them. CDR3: CASSLRKTAIENTEAFF. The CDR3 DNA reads TGCGCCAGCAGCTTACGCAAAACCGCCATTGAAAACACTGAAGCTTTCTTT.

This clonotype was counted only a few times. The CDR3 nucleotides read TGCGCCAGCAGCCAAGATTGGAGGGGTGGGGGTCGGGAGACCCAGTACTTC. Its protein is CASSQDWRGGGRETQYF. J is TRBJ2-5 and V is TRBV4-3; weak D call: TRBD2 (6 bases). V lost 0 bases and J 5 bases, leaving 19 bases between the germline ends. This CDR3 is 17 amino acids long. Germline CDR1 reads LGHNA; CDR2 reads YSLEER.

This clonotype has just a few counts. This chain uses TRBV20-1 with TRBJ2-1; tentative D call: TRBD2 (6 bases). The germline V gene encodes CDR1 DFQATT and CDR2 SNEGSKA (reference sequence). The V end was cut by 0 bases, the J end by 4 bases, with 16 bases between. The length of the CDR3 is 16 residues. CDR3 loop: CSARDPSSAGYNEQFF. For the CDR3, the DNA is TGCAGTGCTAGAGATCCGTCTAGCGCCGGATACAATGAGCAGTTCTTC.

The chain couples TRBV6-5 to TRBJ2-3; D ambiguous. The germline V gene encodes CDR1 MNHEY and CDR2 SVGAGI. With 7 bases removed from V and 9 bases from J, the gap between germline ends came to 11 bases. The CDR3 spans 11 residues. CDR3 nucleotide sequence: TGTGCCAGCACCGCCGAAAGGACGCAGTATTTT. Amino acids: CASTAERTQYF.

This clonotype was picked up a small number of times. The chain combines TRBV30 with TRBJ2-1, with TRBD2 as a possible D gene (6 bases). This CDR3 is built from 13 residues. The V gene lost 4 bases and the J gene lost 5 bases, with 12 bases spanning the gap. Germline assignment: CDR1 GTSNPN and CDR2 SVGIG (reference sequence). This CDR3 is CAWNGGANNEQFF. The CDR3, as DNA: TGTGCCTGGAACGGCGGGGCAAACAATGAGCAGTTCTTC.

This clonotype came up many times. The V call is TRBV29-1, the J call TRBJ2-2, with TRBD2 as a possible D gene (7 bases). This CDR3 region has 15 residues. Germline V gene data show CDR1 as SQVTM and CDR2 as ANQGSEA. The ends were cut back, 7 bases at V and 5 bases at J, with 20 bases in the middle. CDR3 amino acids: CSASRGGLGTGELFF. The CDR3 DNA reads TGCAGCGCCTCTAGGGGGGGGCTAGGGACCGGGGAGCTGTTTTTT.

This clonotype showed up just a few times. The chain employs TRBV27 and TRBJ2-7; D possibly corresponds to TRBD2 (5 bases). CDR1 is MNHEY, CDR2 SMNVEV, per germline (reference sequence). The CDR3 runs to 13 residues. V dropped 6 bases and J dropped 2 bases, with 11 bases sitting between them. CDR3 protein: CASSPGLPYEQYF. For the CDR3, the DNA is TGTGCCAGCAGCCCCGGACTCCCCTACGAGCAGTACTTC.

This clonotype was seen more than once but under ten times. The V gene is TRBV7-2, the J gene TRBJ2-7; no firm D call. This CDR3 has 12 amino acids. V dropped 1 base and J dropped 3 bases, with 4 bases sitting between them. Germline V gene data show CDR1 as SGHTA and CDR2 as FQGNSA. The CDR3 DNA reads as TGTGCCAGCAGCTTAGACTACTACGAGCAGTACTTC. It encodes CASSLDYYEQYF.

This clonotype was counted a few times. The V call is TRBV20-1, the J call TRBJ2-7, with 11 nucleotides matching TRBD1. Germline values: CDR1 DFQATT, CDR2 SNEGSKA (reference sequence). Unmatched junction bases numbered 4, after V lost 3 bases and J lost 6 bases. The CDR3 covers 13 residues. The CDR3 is CSARDRGRSEQYF. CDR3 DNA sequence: TGCAGTGCTAGGGACAGGGGGCGCTCCGAGCAGTACTTC.